These 26 T cell receptor beta chains came from one sample sequenced in a study of cytomegalovirus exposure and HLA in healthy donors (dated by TCRdb to 2016 to 2017). The library relied on the immunoSEQ multiplex PCR assay. The multiplex PCR relied on a mix of 60 forward primers for TCR Vbeta segments and 13 reverse primers for TCR Jbeta segments. TCRdb took over this immuneACCESS table, retaining in-frame rearrangements with V and J assigned. Such tables are incomplete; in checked studies, under half of the missing clones stem from an unresolved V gene, and the remainder is unexplained. The table kept for this sample lists 130,000 to 150,000 clones. The ten biggest clones cover less than 3.5% of the sample. Material for sequencing was PBMCs. Receptors were obtained from a man aged 35-49 years in good health and CMV-seronegative.

This chain joins TRBV4-3 and TRBJ1-5; D gene ambiguous. Trimming removed 1 base at V and 2 bases at J, with 21 bases between. Germline V lookup: CDR1 LGHNA, CDR2 YSLEER. CDR3 length equals 19 residues. The CDR3 spells CASSQVIGGRSSGNQPQHF. DNA of the CDR3: TGCGCCAGCAGCCAAGTAATCGGTGGGAGGTCGTCGGGCAATCAGCCCCAGCATTTT.

The chain combines TRBV28 with TRBJ2-2; the D gene is possibly TRBD1 (6 bases). Germline CDR1 and CDR2: MDHEN and SYDVKM. The V gene lost 5 bases and the J gene lost 1 base, with 11 bases spanning the gap. This CDR3 contains 15 residues. The DNA of the CDR3 is TGTGCCAGCAGTCTCCAGGACAGGAACACCGGGGAGCTGTTTTTT. Its translation is CASSLQDRNTGELFF.

This chain uses TRBV7-2 with TRBJ1-1; D is unresolved. Looked up from germline, CDR1 is SGHTA and CDR2 is FQGNSA. The ends were cut back, 2 bases at V and 2 bases at J, with 12 bases in the middle. The CDR3 consists of 15 residues. In DNA form, the CDR3 reads TGTGCCAGCAGCTTATCTCCAGGAACAAACACTGAAGCTTTCTTT. Residues: CASSLSPGTNTEAFF. The full variable domain, its missing parts supplied by reference TRBV7-2 and TRBJ1-1, is GAGVSQSPSNKVTEKGKDVELRCDPISGHTALYWYRQSLGQGLEFLIYFQGNSAPDKSGLPSDRFSAERTGGSVSTLTIQRTQQEDSAVYLCASSLSPGTNTEAFFGQGTRLTVV.

The chain combines TRBV7-9 with TRBJ2-5; D possibly corresponds to TRBD1 (5 bases). V lost 0 bases and J 1 base, leaving 9 bases between the germline ends. This CDR3 comprises 15 residues. The germline V gene encodes CDR1 SEHNR and CDR2 FQNEAQ (reference sequence). CDR3: CASSLARQFQETQYF. CDR3 coding DNA: TGTGCCAGCAGCTTAGCAAGACAGTTCCAAGAGACCCAGTACTTC.

The chain uses TRBV7-9 and TRBJ1-1; 8 nucleotides line up with TRBD1. V lost 4 bases to trimming and J lost 8 bases; unmatched junction nucleotides: 6. The length of the CDR3 is 13 residues. The germline V gene encodes CDR1 SEHNR and CDR2 FQNEAQ (reference sequence). CDR3 residues: CASSSGQVSEAFF. DNA of the CDR3: TGTGCCAGCAGCTCGGGACAGGTCTCCGAAGCTTTCTTT.

The V and J genes are TRBV11-2 and TRBJ2-7, with a weak D call TRBD2 (5 bases). The CDR3 is 15 residues long. Germline V CDR1 and CDR2: SGHAT, FQNNGV. V gave up 3 bases and J gave up 0 bases, with 12 bases separating them. The CDR3 loop is CASSFYGRSSYEQYF. The CDR3 DNA follows: TGTGCCAGCAGCTTCTATGGGAGAAGCTCCTACGAGCAGTACTTC.

V usage is TRBV11-1 and J usage is TRBJ1-1; D uncertain. The CDR3 is 13 amino acids. Germline assignment: CDR1 SGHAT and CDR2 FQDESV (reference sequence). V was cut by 5 bases and J by 5 bases, with 12 bases left in between. The CDR3 sequence: CASSPDSRTEAFF. The DNA of the CDR3 is TGTGCCAGCAGCCCCGACTCGAGGACTGAAGCTTTCTTT.

The V and J genes are TRBV4-3 and TRBJ2-1, with 8 nucleotides matching TRBD2. Germline-derived CDR1 and CDR2 are LGHNA and YSLEER. Trimming cost V 0 bases and J 12 bases; bases outside gene matches: 4. The CDR3 covers 13 residues. As DNA, the CDR3 is TGCGCCAGCAGCCAAGATCGCCGGGGGGGGCAGTTCTTC. The encoded protein is CASSQDRRGGQFF.

The rearrangement uses TRBV15 and TRBJ2-7; 7 bases are shared with TRBD1. J lost 2 bases, V lost 6 bases, and 7 bases had no gene match. Germline CDR1 reads LNHNV; CDR2 reads YYDKDF (reference sequence). The CDR3 length is 14 residues. The CDR3 reads CATRRTGVPYEQYF. In DNA form, the CDR3 reads TGTGCCACCAGGAGAACAGGGGTTCCCTACGAGCAGTACTTC.

This chain joins TRBV4-1 and TRBJ2-7; D is unclear. Germline values: CDR1 MGHRA, CDR2 YSYEKL. V was pared by 0 bases and J by 6 bases, with 21 bases between. The CDR3 loop spans 17 amino acids. The CDR3: CASSQDLALLKATEQYF. CDR3 in DNA: TGCGCCAGCAGCCAAGATCTCGCCCTCCTCAAAGCCACCGAGCAGTACTTC.

The V gene is TRBV7-9, the J gene TRBJ1-2; D might be TRBD1 (5 bases). Germline V gene lookup returns CDR1 SEHNR and CDR2 FQNEAQ (reference sequence). The CDR3 has 14 amino acids. The V gene lost 7 bases and the J gene lost 3 bases, with 15 bases spanning the gap. CDR3 residues: CASTETSGHYGYTF. The CDR3 DNA sequence: TGTGCCAGCACCGAGACTTCAGGGCACTATGGCTACACCTTC. Looking up the rest from reference TRBV7-9 and TRBJ1-2 gives the full variable domain: DTGVSQNPRHKITKRGQNVTFRCDPISEHNRLYWYRQTLGQGPEFLTYFQNEAQLEKSRLLSDRFSAERPKGSFSTLEIQRTEQGDSAMYLCASTETSGHYGYTFGSGTRLTVV.

V is TRBV19 and J is TRBJ1-2, with 7 bases matching TRBD1. V lost 5 bases and J lost 4; bases outside the gene matches: 7. This CDR3 is built from 14 residues. Per germline, CDR1 LNHDA and CDR2 SQIVND (reference sequence). CDR3 DNA sequence: TGTGCCAGTAGTGCCGGACAGGTCGGCTATGGCTACACCTTC. Translation gives CASSAGQVGYGYTF.

V gene TRBV7-6 combines with J gene TRBJ2-7; D remains unclear. CDR1 is SGHVS, CDR2 FNYEAQ, per germline. There are 13 residues in the CDR3. V was trimmed by 0 bases and J by 5 bases, leaving 8 bases between them. CDR3 nucleotides: TGTGCCAGCAGCTTAGCATTAGAGGACGAGCAGTACTTC. Amino acid sequence: CASSLALEDEQYF. Full variable domain (remainder filled in from reference TRBV7-6 and TRBJ2-7): GAGVSQSPRYKVTKRGQDVALRCDPISGHVSLYWYRQALGQGPEFLTYFNYEAQQDKSGLPNDRFSAERPEGSISTLTIQRTEQRDSAMYRCASSLALEDEQYFGPGTRLTVT.

The J gene is TRBJ1-2, the V gene TRBV9, with TRBD1 matching 7 bases. V lost 3 bases to trimming and J lost 2 bases; unmatched junction nucleotides: 4. Germline assignment: CDR1 SGDLS and CDR2 YYNGEE. CDR3 size: 14 residues. The CDR3 reads CASSAGTANYGYTF. The DNA of the CDR3 is TGTGCCAGCAGCGCCGGGACAGCAAACTATGGCTACACCTTC.

V and J are TRBV7-9 and TRBJ1-6; 8 bases align to TRBD1. The ends lost 0 bases at V and 9 bases at J; junction bases unmatched: 7. From germline, CDR1 is SEHNR and CDR2 FQNEAQ (reference sequence). The CDR3 totals 16 residues. CDR3 amino acids: CASSLARGQGGSPLHF. In DNA, the CDR3 is TGTGCCAGCAGCTTAGCTCGCGGACAGGGAGGTTCACCCCTCCACTTT.

The chain employs TRBV6-1 and TRBJ2-7; D unclear. V lost 5 bases to trimming and J lost 3 bases, with 2 bases between them. CDR1 and CDR2 (germline): MNHNS, SASEGT. The CDR3 sequence is 10 residues long. Here the CDR3 DNA reads TGTGCCAGCAGTCGCTACGAGCAGTACTTC. Translating gives CASSRYEQYF.

The J gene is TRBJ1-5, the V gene TRBV2; possible D gene TRBD1, 6 bases. The germline V gene encodes CDR1 SNHLY and CDR2 FYNNEI. The ends were cut back, 2 bases at V and 6 bases at J, with 11 bases in the middle. CDR3 length: 14 residues. The CDR3 nucleotides are TGTGCCAGCAGTGAACAGGGGTTAAGTCAGCCCCAGCATTTT. Its translation: CASSEQGLSQPQHF.

The chain recombines TRBV5-1 with TRBJ1-4; no reliable D call. The V end was cut by 4 bases, the J end by 0 bases, with 10 bases between. Germline loops: CDR1 SGHRS, CDR2 YFSETQ. The CDR3 spans 15 residues. The CDR3 DNA sequence: TGCGCCAGCAGCCCCGCGGAAGCAACTAATGAAAAACTGTTTTTT. Its translation is CASSPAEATNEKLFF.

V usage is TRBV15 and J usage is TRBJ1-1; TRBD1 matches 8 bases. The germline CDR1 and CDR2 sequences are LNHNV and YYDKDF (reference sequence). V lost 4 bases, J lost 4 bases, and 5 bases stayed unmatched. The CDR3 sequence is 14 residues long. The CDR3 loop is CATSIWTGLTEAFF. DNA of the CDR3: TGTGCCACCAGCATTTGGACAGGGCTCACTGAAGCTTTCTTT.

J is TRBJ2-1 and V is TRBV19, with TRBD2 identical over 14 bases. J gave up 1 base and V 5 bases, and 4 bases lay outside the gene matches. This CDR3 contains 17 residues. Germline CDR1 is LNHDA and CDR2 is SQIVND (reference sequence). The CDR3 protein is CASSPWTSGGSYNEQFF. In nucleotides, the CDR3 is TGTGCCAGTAGTCCCTGGACTAGCGGGGGGTCCTACAATGAGCAGTTCTTC.

The V gene is TRBV5-6, the J gene TRBJ1-5; weak D call: TRBD1 (6 bases). This CDR3 region has 14 residues. Trimming shortened V by 2 bases and J by 6 bases, and 12 bases separated the two germline ends. Germline V gives CDR1 SGHDT, CDR2 YYEEEE. The CDR3 DNA reads TGTGCCAGCAGCTTTGGCCAGGGGAGTCAGCCCCAGCATTTT. Its protein product is CASSFGQGSQPQHF.

The chain links TRBV4-1 to TRBJ2-7; 7 bases fit TRBD1. This CDR3 region has 16 residues. J was trimmed by 1 base and V by 0 bases; bases with no gene match: 6. The germline V gene has CDR1 MGHRA and CDR2 YSYEKL. CDR3: CASSQDSLGQSYEQYF. The CDR3 coding sequence is TGCGCCAGCAGCCAAGATAGTTTGGGACAGTCCTACGAGCAGTACTTC.

V and J are TRBV4-2 and TRBJ1-1; the D gene is possibly TRBD1 (5 bases). Germline values: CDR1 LGHNA, CDR2 YNFKEQ. The CDR3 is 15 residues long. V was cut by 6 bases and J by 4 bases, with 18 bases left in between. The CDR3 nucleotides are TGTGCCAGCAGGTATACCGGGGGGGAACGCACTGAAGCTTTCTTT. Amino acid sequence: CASRYTGGERTEAFF.

The gene calls are TRBV5-4 and TRBJ2-7, with 7 bases identical to TRBD2. V lost 4 bases and J lost 3; bases outside the gene matches: 10. The CDR3 extends over 15 amino acids. Germline values: CDR1 SGHNT, CDR2 YYREEE (reference sequence). As DNA, the CDR3 is TGTGCCAGCAGCCCCCGGGGCCCGGGAGGCTACGAGCAGTACTTC. Translating gives CASSPRGPGGYEQYF.

The V gene is TRBV6-5, the J gene TRBJ1-3; D uncertain. V gave up 0 bases and J gave up 4 bases, with 13 bases separating them. CDR3 length: 16 amino acids. The germline V gene has CDR1 MNHEY and CDR2 SVGAGI. The CDR3 nucleotides read TGTGCCAGCAGTTACTCGTCCAGGCTTGGGGGAAACACCATATATTTT. It encodes CASSYSSRLGGNTIYF.

Turning to this clone: Other DNA sequences in this sample translate to the same CDR3. This chain uses TRBV4-1 with TRBJ1-1; weak D call: TRBD1 (6 bases). Looked up from germline, CDR1 is MGHRA and CDR2 is YSYEKL. The CDR3 is 19 amino acids. Trimming shortened V by 4 bases and J by 0 bases, and 24 bases separated the two germline ends. The CDR3 DNA reads TGCGCCAGCAGCCGACCGGCGGGGGCAAGGTGGGGAATGAACACTGAAGCTTTCTTT. As protein: CASSRPAGARWGMNTEAFF.